This TCR beta chain was sequenced for a study of cytotoxic CD8 clonotypes in ibrutinib-treated CLL. Overall study results and limits: Sampling times differed between sustained-remission and progressing patients.

This clone was observed a handful of times. Its cognate antigen is unknown. Frozen-stored PBMCs produced about 2 micrograms of genomic DNA for TCR beta libraries. Assay: immunoSEQ multiplex PCR; the TCRdb copy retains only in-frame clones and omits some. The repertoire holds about 140,000 clones, 75% to 85% seen once, with about 7.6% in the top ten. The sample consisted of PBMCs, taken after 36 months of ibrutinib treatment. This TCR was sampled from a human donor with chronic lymphocytic leukemia.

CDR3 residues: CASSHSKTGGFGYYGYTF. The DNA of the CDR3 is TGTGCCAGCAGCCACAGTAAGACAGGGGGCTTTGGATACTATGGCTACACCTTC. The chain joins TRBV7-9 to TRBJ1-2, with 10 bases matching TRBD1. This CDR3 contains 18 residues. The germline V gene encodes CDR1 SEHNR and CDR2 FQNEAQ (reference sequence). Unmatched junction bases numbered 15, after V lost 5 bases and J lost 3 bases.